This T cell receptor (beta chain) was obtained from a study of post-analysis software for immune sequencing data. As for the study in general: There were relapsing-remitting, secondary progressive and progressive-relapsing multiple sclerosis among the disease courses included. Study results and caveats: Samples made in the same batch grouped tightly together by F measure. Those with multiple sclerosis, the patient group, showed significantly lower normalized Chao1 diversity than controls. Controls showed lower frequencies than patients for a handful of TRBV segments, and TRBV5-6, TRBV5-1 and TRBV20-1 were among these.

Of note for this clonotype: What it binds is not known.

CDR3 length: 17 amino acids. Germline trimming cut 4 bases from V and 10 bases from J; bases unmatched to any gene: 11. Germline CDR1 MDHEN, CDR2 SYDVKM. TCR beta libraries were prepared from cDNA with unique molecular identifiers. Starting from around 0.96 to 9.9 million T cells, the study yielded roughly 0.5 million cDNA molecules. One entry per CDR3 protein results from TCRdb running MiXCR on the PCR reads. The sample has roughly 200,000 distinct CDR3 sequences, around 30% seen once; the top ten hold roughly 3.4%. The clonotype was recovered from a girl under 18 with multiple sclerosis. Sequencing used blood. V gene TRBV28 combines with J gene TRBJ2-1; TRBD2 matches at 15 bases. CDR3 bases: TGTGCCAGCAGTTCTTGGGGACTAGCGGGGGGCATCAGGGAGCAGTTCTTC. This encodes CASSSWGLAGGIREQFF. The full variable domain, rest sourced from reference TRBV28 and TRBJ2-1, is DVKVTQSSRYLVKRTGEKVFLECVQDMDHENMFWYRQDPGLGLRLIYFSYDVKMKEKGDIPEGYSVSREKKERFSLILESASTNQTSMYLCASSSWGLAGGIREQFFGPGTRLTVL.